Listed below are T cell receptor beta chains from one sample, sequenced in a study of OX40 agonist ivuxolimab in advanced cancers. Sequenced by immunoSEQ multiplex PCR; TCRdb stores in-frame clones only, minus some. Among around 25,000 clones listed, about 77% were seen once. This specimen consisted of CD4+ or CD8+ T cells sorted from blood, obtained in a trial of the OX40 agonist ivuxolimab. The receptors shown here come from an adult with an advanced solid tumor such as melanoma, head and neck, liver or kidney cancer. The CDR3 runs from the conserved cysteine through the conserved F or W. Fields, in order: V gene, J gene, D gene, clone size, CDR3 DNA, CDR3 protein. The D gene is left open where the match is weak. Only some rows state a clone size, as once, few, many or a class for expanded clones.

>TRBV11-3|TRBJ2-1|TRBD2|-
TGTGCCAGCAGCTCCGCTAGCGGGAGAGACAATGAGCAGTTCTTC
CASSSASGRDNEQFF
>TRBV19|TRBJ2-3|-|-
TGTGCCAGTAGTACAGGACCGAGCACAGATACGCAGTATTTT
CASSTGPSTDTQYF
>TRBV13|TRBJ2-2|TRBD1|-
TGTGCCAGCAGCCCCCCCGGAGGACAGGGTATTAAGCTGTTTTTT
CASSPPGGQGIKLFF
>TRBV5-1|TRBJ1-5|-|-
TGCGCCAGCAGCTTGACGGGAGGAGGCAATCAGCCCCAGCATTTT
CASSLTGGGNQPQHF
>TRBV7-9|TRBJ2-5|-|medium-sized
TGTGCCAGCAGCCTAGGGCCCCGACTAGGAGAGGGGGAGACCCAGTACTTC
CASSLGPRLGEGETQYF
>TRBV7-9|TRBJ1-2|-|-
TGTGCCAGCAGCTCAGAGGGGGTTTCCTATGGCTACACCTTC
CASSSEGVSYGYTF
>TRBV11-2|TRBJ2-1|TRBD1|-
TGTGCCAGCAGCACGTGGGGACAGGGGGCTGGCTACAATGAGCAGTTCTTC
CASSTWGQGAGYNEQFF
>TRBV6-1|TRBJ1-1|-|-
TGTGCCAGCAGTGAAGAAGGAAAAATCCGCCGTCTGGCTTTCTTT
CASSEEGKIRRLAFF
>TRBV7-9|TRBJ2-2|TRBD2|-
TGTGCCAGCAGCTTACTAGCGGCCGAAGGGACCGGGGAGCTGTTTTTT
CASSLLAAEGTGELFF
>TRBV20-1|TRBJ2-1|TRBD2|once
TGCAGTGTGAGGGAAGCGGGGGGTCCGTTCTTC
CSVREAGGPFF
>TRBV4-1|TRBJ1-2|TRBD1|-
TGCGCCAGCAGCCAAGATAGGGACAGGGACTATGGCTACACCTTC
CASSQDRDRDYGYTF